These 27 T cell receptor beta chains were all obtained from the same sample, sequenced in a study of cytotoxic CD8 clonotypes in ibrutinib-treated CLL. The assay was immunoSEQ multiplex PCR, and TCRdb's table has in-frame clones only and misses some. This repertoire shows over 95,000 clones, roughly 60% found once; its top ten account for about 40%. This specimen was PBMCs, taken after 24 months of ibrutinib treatment. These receptors came from a human donor with chronic lymphocytic leukemia.

The chain is built from TRBV30 and TRBJ2-7, with D perhaps TRBD1 (5 bases). The germline CDR1 and CDR2 sequences are GTSNPN and SVGIG (reference sequence). CDR3 length: 13 residues. V lost 1 base, J lost 2 bases, and 9 bases lay in between. The DNA for the CDR3 is TGTGCCTGGAGTGGAGACAGCCCCTACGAGCAGTACTTC. Translated, it gives CAWSGDSPYEQYF.

The table lists this clone with a few counts. In DNA form, the CDR3 reads TGTGCCTGTCACGTCGGGGCCTACGAGCAGTACTTC. Encoded protein: CACHVGAYEQYF. V is TRBV30 and J is TRBJ2-7; weak D call: TRBD2 (5 bases). Germline loops: CDR1 GTSNPN, CDR2 SVGIG (reference sequence). CDR3 size: 12 residues. Trimming removed 6 bases from V and 2 bases from J, with 11 bases in between.

The chain joins TRBV10-3 to TRBJ2-6, with a weak D call TRBD1 (5 bases). CDR1 is ENHRY and CDR2 is SYGVKD in the germline V gene. The CDR3 length is 13 residues. The V gene lost 8 bases and the J gene lost 4 bases, with 9 bases spanning the gap. The CDR3, as DNA: TGTGCCATCGCGCCAGGGGGGGCCAACGTCCTGACTTTC. Its protein product is CAIAPGGANVLTF.

This chain connects TRBV6-5 to TRBJ2-7, with 10 bases lining up with TRBD1. Germline lookup yields CDR1 MNHEY and CDR2 SVGAGI. The CDR3 has 13 amino acids. J was trimmed by 9 bases and V by 3 bases; bases with no gene match: 5. The CDR3 DNA sequence: TGTGCCAGCAGTTATGGGGACAGGGGAGGGCAGTACTTC. Encoded protein: CASSYGDRGGQYF.

This rearrangement joins TRBV7-9 to TRBJ1-1; D ambiguous. CDR1 is SEHNR, CDR2 FQNEAQ, per germline (reference sequence). The CDR3 loop spans 14 amino acids. The V end was cut by 5 bases, the J end by 1 base, with 11 bases between. The CDR3 region is CASSDPPKNTEAFF. Here the CDR3 DNA reads TGTGCCAGCAGCGACCCCCCAAAGAACACTGAAGCTTTCTTT.

The rearrangement uses TRBV30 and TRBJ2-3; D uncertain. The V and J ends lost 4 bases and 5 bases respectively, with 7 bases between them. The CDR3 length is 11 residues. Germline lookup yields CDR1 GTSNPN and CDR2 SVGIG (reference sequence). CDR3 DNA: TGTGCCTGGACTTCGGTAGATACGCAGTATTTT. It translates to CAWTSVDTQYF.

This rearrangement joins TRBV18 to TRBJ2-3; D is unresolved. The ends were cut back, 6 bases at V and 6 bases at J, with 7 bases in the middle. The CDR3 sequence is 11 residues long. Germline V lookup: CDR1 KGHSH, CDR2 LQKENI. CDR3: CASSSYDTQYF. The CDR3 DNA sequence: TGTGCCAGCTCCTCCTACGATACGCAGTATTTT.

The J gene is TRBJ1-1, the V gene TRBV14, with D possibly being TRBD1 (5 bases). Germline CDR1 and CDR2: SGHDN and FVKESK. The CDR3 sequence is 15 residues long. Between the trimmed V and J ends, which lost 7 bases and 1 base, there was a span of 16 bases. The CDR3 is CASTHTNDRNTEAFF. In nucleotides, the CDR3 is TGTGCCAGCACCCATACAAACGACAGGAACACTGAAGCTTTCTTT.

The V and J genes are TRBV11-2 and TRBJ2-7; perhaps TRBD1 as D (6 bases). With 3 bases removed from V and 9 bases from J, the gap between germline ends came to 18 bases. The germline gives CDR1 SGHAT, CDR2 FQNNGV. The CDR3 sequence is 14 residues long. The CDR3 DNA follows: TGTGCCAGCAGCTTCACCCCGAACAGGGTCTGGCAGTACTTC. This codes for CASSFTPNRVWQYF.

V is TRBV30 and J is TRBJ2-4; 8 nucleotides agree with TRBD2. V shed 0 bases, J shed 9 bases, and the junction held 13 bases outside the gene matches. Germline values: CDR1 GTSNPN, CDR2 SVGIG (reference sequence). CDR3 size: 16 residues. CDR3 sequence reads: CAWSVVSGLVFGIQYF. CDR3 DNA sequence: TGTGCCTGGAGTGTTGTGTCGGGACTAGTGTTTGGCATTCAGTACTTC.

The chain combines TRBV27 with TRBJ2-7; D might be TRBD1 or TRBD2, each matching 7 bases. In germline, CDR1 is MNHEY, CDR2 SMNVEV (reference sequence). This CDR3 has 15 residues. Trimming removed 4 bases at V and 5 bases at J, with 18 bases between. In nucleotides, the CDR3 is TGTGCCAGCAGTTCCCCAGGGGGGGCTGCAAACGAGCAGTACTTC. Residues: CASSSPGGAANEQYF.

The chain links TRBV6-1 to TRBJ2-3, with D uncertain. The CDR3 totals 14 residues. V dropped 1 base and J dropped 0 bases, with 5 bases sitting between them. Germline V lookup: CDR1 MNHNS, CDR2 SASEGT. The CDR3 loop reads CASSEGRSTDTQYF. Written as DNA, the CDR3 is TGTGCCAGCAGTGAAGGGCGGAGCACAGATACGCAGTATTTT.

This clone was picked up a small number of times. This rearrangement joins TRBV5-6 to TRBJ1-1; tentative D call: TRBD1 (6 bases). Germline loops: CDR1 SGHDT, CDR2 YYEEEE. The CDR3 length is 12 residues. V was pared by 4 bases and J by 9 bases, with 13 bases between. The CDR3 DNA reads TGTGCCAGCAGCCTCCAACAGGGCAAAGCTTTCTTT. Translated, it gives CASSLQQGKAFF. Using reference TRBV5-6 and TRBJ1-1 for the parts outside the CDR3, the full variable domain is DAGVTQSPTHLIKTRGQQVTLRCSPKSGHDTVSWYQQALGQGPQFIFQYYEEEERQRGNFPDRFSGHQFPNYSSELNVNALLLGDSALYLCASSLQQGKAFFGQGTRLTVV.

The chain recombines TRBV5-1 with TRBJ1-3; no clear D gene. CDR1 and CDR2 from the germline V gene are SGHRS and YFSETQ. Trimming pared 1 base from V and 0 bases from J, leaving 8 bases between. The CDR3 length is 15 residues. The DNA for the CDR3 is TGCGCCAGCAGCTTGAATACCGGCTCTGGAAACACCATATATTTT. Translated: CASSLNTGSGNTIYF.

The CDR3: CASTSTGGNEQFF. For the CDR3, the DNA is TGCGCCAGCACCTCAACCGGGGGGAATGAGCAGTTCTTC. The chain links TRBV5-1 to TRBJ2-1, with TRBD2 matching 7 bases. J lost 7 bases, V lost 6 bases, and 7 bases had no gene match. The V gene's germline CDR1 is SGHRS and CDR2 YFSETQ. This CDR3 has 13 amino acids.

The genes are TRBV5-1 and TRBJ1-5; the D is unclear. V lost 2 bases to trimming and J lost 0 bases, with 3 bases between them. The CDR3 is 13 amino acids. Per the germline V gene, CDR1 is SGHRS and CDR2 is YFSETQ. Here the CDR3 reads CASSLYSNQPQHF. For the CDR3, the DNA is TGCGCCAGCAGCTTATATAGCAATCAGCCCCAGCATTTT.

A single count supports this clone. The chain has TRBV5-4 and TRBJ1-1; 9 nucleotides align to TRBD1. Looked up from germline, CDR1 is SGHNT and CDR2 is YYREEE (reference sequence). J gave up 8 bases and V 0 bases, and 5 bases lay outside the gene matches. This CDR3 spans 14 amino acids. CDR3 nucleotide sequence: TGTGCCAGCAGCTTGGCTGGGGGGACAGGGGAAGCTTTCTTT. It codes for CASSLAGGTGEAFF.

The chain is built from TRBV7-9 and TRBJ1-4, with TRBD1 matching 10 bases. The CDR3 extends over 15 amino acids. The V gene end was trimmed by 2 bases and the J gene end by 11 bases; junction bases not matched to a gene: 8. From germline, CDR1 is SEHNR and CDR2 FQNEAQ (reference sequence). The CDR3 nucleotides read TGTGCCAGCAGCTTATGGAGTCCGGGACAGGGGAAACTGTTTTTT. It translates to CASSLWSPGQGKLFF.

The rearrangement uses TRBV29-1 and TRBJ1-5; D is possibly TRBD1 (6 bases). The CDR3 contains 13 residues. Per the germline V gene, CDR1 is SQVTM and CDR2 is ANQGSEA. Deletions cut 7 bases from V and 5 bases from J, with 15 bases between. The CDR3 here is CSAGGAGDQPQHF. The CDR3 bases are TGCAGCGCCGGGGGGGCAGGGGATCAGCCCCAGCATTTT.

The chain joins TRBV7-3 to TRBJ2-1, with 12 positions matching TRBD1. The CDR3 has 16 residues. Unmatched junction bases numbered 11, after V lost 5 bases and J lost 9 bases. The germline V gene encodes CDR1 SGHTA and CDR2 FQGTGA. The CDR3 loop reads CASSPRDRGRRGEQFF. CDR3 nucleotides: TGTGCCAGCAGCCCCCGGGACAGGGGGCGTCGAGGTGAGCAGTTCTTC.

The chain uses TRBV6-1 and TRBJ2-7, with D tentatively TRBD1 (5 bases). The germline CDR1 and CDR2 sequences are MNHNS and SASEGT. V shed 5 bases and J shed 3 bases, with 11 bases lying between them. The CDR3 sequence is 13 residues long. The CDR3 spells CASSQGKYYEQYF. CDR3 DNA sequence: TGTGCCAGCAGTCAGGGAAAATACTACGAGCAGTACTTC.

The chain joins TRBV7-2 to TRBJ2-3, with 13 bases fitting TRBD2. After removal of 11 bases from V and 5 bases from J, the junction contained 10 bases not matched to a gene. This CDR3 contains 15 residues. Germline V gene lookup returns CDR1 SGHTA and CDR2 FQGNSA. The CDR3 coding sequence is TGTGCCTTAAGACTAGCGGGGGGCCTTGTAGATACGCAGTATTTT. Translating it yields CALRLAGGLVDTQYF.

The gene calls are TRBV10-1 and TRBJ2-5; 8 bases line up with TRBD2. Unmatched junction bases numbered 10, after V lost 2 bases and J lost 5 bases. The CDR3 totals 16 residues. Germline assignment: CDR1 WNHNN and CDR2 SYGVQD (reference sequence). CDR3 protein: CASSEGAVSGGETQYF. The CDR3 region has the DNA TGCGCCAGCAGTGAGGGTGCGGTGAGCGGGGGTGAGACCCAGTACTTC.

The count of this clone is one. The chain combines TRBV7-9 with TRBJ2-3, with D possibly being TRBD1 (5 bases). The CDR3 extends over 16 amino acids. The germline V and J ends were trimmed by 0 bases and 0 bases, with 10 bases remaining between them. The germline gives CDR1 SEHNR, CDR2 FQNEAQ (reference sequence). The CDR3 spells CASSLAQGRSTDTQYF. The CDR3 bases are TGTGCCAGCAGCTTAGCGCAGGGCCGGAGCACAGATACGCAGTATTTT.

The chain combines TRBV4-1 with TRBJ1-5; the match to TRBD1 covers 7 bases. Germline V lookup: CDR1 MGHRA, CDR2 YSYEKL. V shed 0 bases and J 6 bases; nucleotides not matched to a gene: 5. The CDR3 contains 15 residues. CDR3 protein: CASSQEVQGSQPQHF. The CDR3 DNA follows: TGCGCCAGCAGCCAAGAGGTACAGGGGAGTCAGCCCCAGCATTTT.

This rearrangement joins TRBV11-3 to TRBJ1-1; 10 positions match TRBD1. The CDR3 contains 14 residues. V shed 7 bases, J shed 5 bases, and the junction held 7 bases outside the gene matches. Looked up from germline, CDR1 is SGHNT and CDR2 is YENEEA. CDR3 in amino acids: CASTPGQGRTEAFF. CDR3 nucleotides: TGTGCCAGCACTCCGGGACAGGGGAGGACTGAAGCTTTCTTT.

J is TRBJ2-7 and V is TRBV2; unclear D gene. The CDR3 contains 12 residues. The germline gives CDR1 SNHLY, CDR2 FYNNEI. Trimming left V 6 bases short and J 6 bases short, with 12 bases between. The CDR3 reads CASRTDSGEQYF. The DNA of the CDR3 is TGTGCCAGCAGAACCGATTCGGGCGAGCAGTACTTC.